This paragraph covers one T cell receptor (beta chain) sequence. The sample belongs to a study of control samples from healthy donors and cancer patients. The table came from immunoSEQ multiplex PCR; TCRdb's copy has only in-frame clones and leaves some out. This sample carries tens of thousands of clones, over 85% of them seen once, and the ten largest clones take around 5.1%. Germline values: CDR1 SGHVS, CDR2 FQNEAQ. The CDR3 consists of 16 residues. The V end was cut by 5 bases, the J end by 10 bases, with 21 bases between. Sequencing was carried out using PBMCs. The J gene is TRBJ1-6, the V gene TRBV7-8; D gene unclear. The clonotype comes from a man aged 55 to 70 with colorectal cancer. The CDR3 nucleotides are TGTGCCAGCAGCCCCAGTGGTATCCAGTGGAACTCACCCCTCCACTTT. Translation gives CASSPSGIQWNSPLHF.